A selection of T cell receptor beta chains follows, all from one sample in a study of blood T cell repertoires in COVID-19. Clones were sequenced by immunoSEQ multiplex PCR, and TCRdb holds only the in-frame ones, with some missing. The sample holds approximately 61,000 clones, around 77% seen once. Sequenced material: peripheral blood. The receptors originated from an elderly man with active or convalescent COVID-19. Each CDR3 is given with its conserved first and last residue. The D gene is left open where the match is weak. The size of a clone is reported for some rows only, either as once, few or many, or as a class for expanded clones.

j_call	v_call	d_call	clone_size	cdr3_nt	cdr3_aa
TRBJ2-3	TRBV7-2	NA	NA	TGTGCCAGCAGCTTAGGACTCCACACAGATACGCAGTATTTT	CASSLGLHTDTQYF
TRBJ1-2	TRBV2	NA	NA	TGTGCCAGCAGTGCAGGGCACGGCGGCTACACCTTC	CASSAGHGGYTF
TRBJ2-2	TRBV11-3	TRBD1	few	TGTGCCAGCAGCTCGCGCGGACAGGGGGCTGTCACCGGGGAGCTGTTTTTT	CASSSRGQGAVTGELFF
TRBJ2-5	TRBV5-4	TRBD2	once	TGTGCCAGCAGCTTCCGGACTAGCGGGGAGACCCAGTACTTC	CASSFRTSGETQYF
TRBJ2-5	TRBV7-2	TRBD2	NA	TGTGCCAGCAGCTTAGTGACTAGCGCCGAGACCCAGTACTTC	CASSLVTSAETQYF
TRBJ2-3	TRBV2	TRBD2	NA	TGTGCCAGCGGGGTGGGACTAGCGGGGGCGGATACGCAGTATTTT	CASGVGLAGADTQYF
TRBJ2-7	TRBV7-2	TRBD2	NA	TGTGCCAGCAGCACAACCGGGACTATCGCCTACGAGCAGTACTTC	CASSTTGTIAYEQYF
TRBJ2-5	TRBV18	NA	NA	TGTGCCAGCTCAGCGGAGATGTTTGGGGGGAACCAAGAGACCCAGTACTTC	CASSAEMFGGNQETQYF
TRBJ1-5	TRBV27	TRBD1	few	TGTGCCAGCAGTAAGGGACAGGGGAGCAATCAGCCCCAGCATTTT	CASSKGQGSNQPQHF
TRBJ1-1	TRBV6-6	TRBD1	NA	TGTGCCAGCAGTCCCTACCCCCCGGGACAGGGGATCCCCACTGAAGCTTTCTTT	CASSPYPPGQGIPTEAFF
TRBJ2-1	TRBV24-1	TRBD1	NA	TGTGCCACCAGTGATTTTAGGGACAGGGTAGGCTATGAGCAGTTCTTC	CATSDFRDRVGYEQFF
TRBJ2-7	TRBV27	TRBD2	NA	TGTGCCAGCAGTTTGCGGGGGGATGCCTACGAGCAGTACTTC	CASSLRGDAYEQYF
TRBJ2-7	TRBV4-2	TRBD1	few	TGTGCCAGCAGCCAAGAGGGCACCGGGACAGGGTACCACGAGCAGTACTTC	CASSQEGTGTGYHEQYF